Shown below are 9 T cell receptor beta chains from a single sample sequenced in a study of T cell repertoires in cytomegalovirus infection. No antigen has been identified for these receptors. Each CDR3 protein gets one entry after TCRdb re-called the reads with MiXCR. The sample consists of approximately 730,000 distinct CDR3 sequences, around a third of them appearing once. Sequencing used cultured PBMCs, obtained from culture after CMV antigen stimulation. These receptors were collected from a human donor in good health (CMV status not recorded). Some clones in this sample may be carry-over from other donors' samples.

In this sample, this clonotype turned up many times. This chain uses TRBV7-2 with TRBJ1-5, with 7 bases fitting TRBD1. The CDR3 sequence is 15 residues long. Germline loops: CDR1 SGHTA, CDR2 FQGNSA. Trimming removed 4 bases from V and 6 bases from J; junction bases left unmatched: 9. CDR3 bases: TGTGCCAGCAGCTCCCGGGGGGACAGAGGTCAGCCCCAGCATTTT. Translation: CASSSRGDRGQPQHF.

As DNA, the CDR3 is TGTGCCAGCAGGACAGGGGGCTCTGGCTACACCTTC. Translating gives CASRTGGSGYTF. The chain employs TRBV27 and TRBJ1-2, with 10 bases matching TRBD1. This CDR3 spans 12 amino acids. The V gene end was trimmed by 6 bases and the J gene end by 7 bases; junction bases not matched to a gene: 2. Per germline, CDR1 MNHEY and CDR2 SMNVEV (reference sequence).

This clonotype was seen ten or more times. This chain connects TRBV7-8 to TRBJ2-2, with D perhaps given as TRBD1 or TRBD2 (5 bases each). V was pared by 6 bases and J by 4 bases, with 24 bases between. Germline assignment: CDR1 SGHVS and CDR2 FQNEAQ. This CDR3 has 18 amino acids. Written as DNA, the CDR3 is TGTGCCAGCAGTCCTCACTTGGGGACGGGTCAGGGCACCGGGGAGCTGTTTTTT. It encodes CASSPHLGTGQGTGELFF.

The genes are TRBV18 and TRBJ2-1; TRBD2 aligns across 9 bases. Unmatched junction bases numbered 12, after V lost 3 bases and J lost 6 bases. This CDR3 is built from 17 residues. CDR1 and CDR2 (germline): KGHSH, LQKENI. This chain's CDR3 is CASSPQAVAGAGNEQFF. For the CDR3, the DNA is TGTGCCAGCTCACCTCAGGCAGTAGCGGGAGCGGGCAATGAGCAGTTCTTC.

The chain joins TRBV20-1 to TRBJ1-1, with 7 bases identical to TRBD1. Unmatched junction bases numbered 4, after V lost 2 bases and J lost 1 base. The CDR3 is 14 residues long. Germline CDR1 is DFQATT and CDR2 is SNEGSKA (reference sequence). The CDR3 region is CSARPGGKNTEAFF. The CDR3, as DNA: TGCAGTGCTAGACCAGGGGGTAAGAACACTGAAGCTTTCTTT.

This clonotype has just a few counts. The chain uses TRBV7-9 and TRBJ1-3; D unresolved. The CDR3 has 13 amino acids. V was cut by 3 bases and J by 3 bases, with 6 bases left in between. Germline loops: CDR1 SEHNR, CDR2 FQNEAQ (reference sequence). CDR3: CASSFSLGNTIYF. The CDR3 DNA sequence: TGTGCCAGCAGCTTTTCGCTTGGAAACACCATATATTTT.

The chain joins TRBV19 to TRBJ1-5; the D is unclear. This CDR3 has 14 residues. Trimming took 3 bases from V and 5 from J, leaving 11 bases between them. Germline V CDR1 and CDR2: LNHDA, SQIVND (reference sequence). The DNA for the CDR3 is TGTGCCAGTAGTATTGAGTTCTCTGATCAGCCCCAGCATTTT. This translates into CASSIEFSDQPQHF. The full variable domain, completed using reference TRBV19 and TRBJ1-5, is DGGITQSPKYLFRKEGQNVTLSCEQNLNHDAMYWYRQDPGQGLRLIYYSQIVNDFQKGDIAEGYSVSREKKESFPLTVTSAQKNPTAFYLCASSIEFSDQPQHFGDGTRLSIL.

This clonotype appeared many times. The chain employs TRBV7-2 and TRBJ2-7; D is unclear. This CDR3 has 13 amino acids. Germline loops: CDR1 SGHTA, CDR2 FQGNSA. Trimming removed 5 bases at V and 6 bases at J, with 14 bases between. The CDR3 spells CASSLPPWPEQYF. DNA for the CDR3: TGTGCCAGCAGCCTCCCCCCCTGGCCCGAGCAGTACTTC.

This clonotype was recorded a few times. The chain joins TRBV11-3 to TRBJ1-3; 7 bases line up with TRBD1. The CDR3 spans 15 residues. Germline V gene sequence: CDR1 SGHNT, CDR2 YENEEA. The junction had 3 bases not matched to a gene; V was cut back by 4 bases and J by 0 bases. CDR3 bases: TGTGCCAGCAGCTCCGGACAGGACTCTGGAAACACCATATATTTT. This encodes CASSSGQDSGNTIYF. The full variable domain, completed using reference TRBV11-3 and TRBJ1-3, is EAGVVQSPRYKIIEKKQPVAFWCNPISGHNTLYWYLQNLGQGPELLIRYENEEAVDDSQLPKDRFSAERLKGVDSTLKIQPAELGDSAVYLCASSSGQDSGNTIYFGEGSWLTVV.